The T cell receptor beta chain under discussion was sequenced for a study of T-cell reconstitution after alpha-beta-depleted transplantation in children (dated by TCRdb to the mid-2010s). As for the study more broadly: The study quantitatively tracked T-cell immune reconstitution after TCRalphabeta/CD19-depleted allogeneic hematopoietic cell transplantation in children using TCR repertoire profiling.

This clonotype was seen many times. Its antigen is still unknown. Within one base of it there is no much larger clone, and no base qualities were kept. The CDR3 sequence holds 14 residues, the cysteine and phenylalanine included. The kept DNA is CDR3 alone, 42 bases in frame from the first base. Cut back by 3 bases and 2 bases, the V and J ends lie 8 bases apart. The library came from PCR. Sequencing was performed on an Illumina HiSeq 2500. Molecular barcoding was employed in the preparation of TCR libraries, with unique molecular identifiers being used to normalize TCRbeta repertoire quantification. Through fastp at Q25 and MiXCR, TCRdb rebuilt clones from the public reads, retaining in-frame beta chains. When rows share a CDR3 protein, they turn into one entry using the most common DNA and genes. Recorded for this sample are some 240,000 distinct CDR3 sequences; 9.7% of them occurred a single time. The ten largest clones represent about 4.9% of the sample.

The chain joins TRBV12-3 or TRBV12-4 to TRBJ1-5; the D gene is not confidently resolved. This sequence originates from a human donor who donated a stem cell graft to a child with SCID. The specimen was PBMCs from the stem cell graft donor, collected from the stem cell graft. The DNA sequence is TGTGCCAGCAGTTTCGGGGTACGCAATCAGCCCCAGCATTTT. Its protein reads: CASSFGVRNQPQHF.